The sequence of this T cell receptor (beta chain) was determined in a study of shared clonotypes between healthy human individuals. Assay used: immunoSEQ multiplex PCR; TCRdb lists only in-frame clones, some missing. The sample has some 2.4 million clones, approximately 93% seen once. The CDR3 contains 14 residues. The V and J ends lost 4 bases and 7 bases respectively, with 15 bases between them. In germline, CDR1 is SGHDT, CDR2 YYEEEE. The chain recombines TRBV5-6 with TRBJ1-5; D is perhaps TRBD1 (5 bases). The sample consisted of naive CD4+ T cells from PBMCs. Stated subset: CD45RA+ positively selected. The sequence derives from a man aged 18 to 29 in good health. Some clones in this sample may be carry-over from other donors' samples. The CDR3 nucleotides read TGTGCCAGCAGCGGGTGGGGGGTAGGACAGCCCCAGCATTTT. Protein product: CASSGWGVGQPQHF. Using reference TRBV5-6 and TRBJ1-5 for the parts outside the CDR3, the full variable domain is DAGVTQSPTHLIKTRGQQVTLRCSPKSGHDTVSWYQQALGQGPQFIFQYYEEEERQRGNFPDRFSGHQFPNYSSELNVNALLLGDSALYLCASSGWGVGQPQHFGDGTRLSIL.